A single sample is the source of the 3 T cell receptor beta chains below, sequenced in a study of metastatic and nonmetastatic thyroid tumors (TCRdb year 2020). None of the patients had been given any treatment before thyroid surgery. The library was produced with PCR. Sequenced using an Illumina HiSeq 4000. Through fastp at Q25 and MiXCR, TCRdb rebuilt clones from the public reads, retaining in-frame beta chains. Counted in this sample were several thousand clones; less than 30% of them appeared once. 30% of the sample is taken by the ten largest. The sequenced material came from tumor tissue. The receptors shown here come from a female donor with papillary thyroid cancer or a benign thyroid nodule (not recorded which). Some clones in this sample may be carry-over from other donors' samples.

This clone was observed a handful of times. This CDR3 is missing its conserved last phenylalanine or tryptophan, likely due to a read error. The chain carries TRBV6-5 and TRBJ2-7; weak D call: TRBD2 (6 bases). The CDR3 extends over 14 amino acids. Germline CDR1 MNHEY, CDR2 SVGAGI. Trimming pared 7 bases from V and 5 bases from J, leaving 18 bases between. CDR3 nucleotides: TGTGCCAGCATTTCAAGAGGGAGGAACCACGAGCAGTACCTC. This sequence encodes CASISRGRNHEQYL.

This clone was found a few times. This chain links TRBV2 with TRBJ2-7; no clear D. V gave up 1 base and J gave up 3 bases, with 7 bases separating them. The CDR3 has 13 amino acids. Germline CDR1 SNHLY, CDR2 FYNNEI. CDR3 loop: CASSEDRFYEQYF. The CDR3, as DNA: TGTGCCAGCAGTGAAGACCGGTTCTACGAGCAGTACTTC. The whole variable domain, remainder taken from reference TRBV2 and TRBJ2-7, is EPEVTQTPSHQVTQMGQEVILRCVPISNHLYFYWYRQILGQKVEFLVSFYNNEISEKSEIFDDQFSVERPDGSNFTLKIRSTKLEDSAMYFCASSEDRFYEQYFGPGTRLTVT.

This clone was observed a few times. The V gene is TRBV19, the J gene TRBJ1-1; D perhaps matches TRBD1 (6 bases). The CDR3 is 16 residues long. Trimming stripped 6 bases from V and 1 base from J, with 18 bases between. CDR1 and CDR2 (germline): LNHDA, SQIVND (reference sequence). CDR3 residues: CASSPGRGSGNTEAFF. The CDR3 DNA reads TGTGCCAGTAGCCCAGGGAGGGGGAGTGGGAACACTGAAGCTTTCTTT. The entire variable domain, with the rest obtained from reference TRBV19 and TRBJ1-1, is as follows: DGGITQSPKYLFRKEGQNVTLSCEQNLNHDAMYWYRQDPGQGLRLIYYSQIVNDFQKGDIAEGYSVSREKKESFPLTVTSAQKNPTAFYLCASSPGRGSGNTEAFFGQGTRLTVV.